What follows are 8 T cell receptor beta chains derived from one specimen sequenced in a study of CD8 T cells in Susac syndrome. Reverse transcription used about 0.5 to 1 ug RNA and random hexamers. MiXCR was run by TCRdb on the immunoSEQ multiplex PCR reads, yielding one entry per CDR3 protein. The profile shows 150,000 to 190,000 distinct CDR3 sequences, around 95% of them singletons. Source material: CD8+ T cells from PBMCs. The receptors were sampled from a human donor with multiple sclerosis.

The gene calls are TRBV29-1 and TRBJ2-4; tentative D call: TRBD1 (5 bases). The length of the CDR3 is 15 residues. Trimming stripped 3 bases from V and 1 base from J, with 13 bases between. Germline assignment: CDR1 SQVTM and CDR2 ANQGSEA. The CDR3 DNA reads TGCAGCGTTGACCTCAGGGAAGGGGCCAAAAACATTCAGTACTTC. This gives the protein CSVDLREGAKNIQYF.

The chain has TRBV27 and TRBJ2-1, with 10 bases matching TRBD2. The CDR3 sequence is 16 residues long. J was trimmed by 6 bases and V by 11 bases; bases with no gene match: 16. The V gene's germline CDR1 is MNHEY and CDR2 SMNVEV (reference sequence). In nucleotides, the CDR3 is TGTGCCGTCGACGCTAGCGGGGGCCCAGCGGGCAATGAGCAGTTCTTC. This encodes CAVDASGGPAGNEQFF.

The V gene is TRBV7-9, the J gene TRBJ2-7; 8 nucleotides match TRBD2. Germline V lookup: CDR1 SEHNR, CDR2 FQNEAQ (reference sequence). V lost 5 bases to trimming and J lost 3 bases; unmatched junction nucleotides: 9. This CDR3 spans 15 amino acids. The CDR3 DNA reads TGTGCCAGCAGCCCCGATAGCGGGGAGGGCTACGAGCAGTACTTC. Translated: CASSPDSGEGYEQYF.

CDR3 region: CASSPSLAECCFF. The CDR3 region has the DNA TGTGCCAGCAGCCCCTCCCTAGCGGAGTGTTGCTTCTTC. The chain combines TRBV7-9 with TRBJ2-1; 7 bases are shared with TRBD2. This CDR3 comprises 13 residues. Germline trimming cut 5 bases from V and 16 bases from J; bases unmatched to any gene: 14. CDR1 and CDR2 (germline): SEHNR, FQNEAQ (reference sequence).

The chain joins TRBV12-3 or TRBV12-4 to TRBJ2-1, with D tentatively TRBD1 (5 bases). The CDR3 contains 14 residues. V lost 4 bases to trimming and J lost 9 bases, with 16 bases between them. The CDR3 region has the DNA TGTGCCAGCAGTTGGGGCACCATGGGTAGTGAGCAGTTCTTC. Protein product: CASSWGTMGSEQFF.

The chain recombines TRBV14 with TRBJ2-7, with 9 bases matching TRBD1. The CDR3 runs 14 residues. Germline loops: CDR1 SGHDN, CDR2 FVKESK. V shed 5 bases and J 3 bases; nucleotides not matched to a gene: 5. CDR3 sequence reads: CASSSRDRDYEQYV. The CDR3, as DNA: TGTGCCAGCAGCTCCCGGGACAGGGACTACGAGCAGTACGTC.

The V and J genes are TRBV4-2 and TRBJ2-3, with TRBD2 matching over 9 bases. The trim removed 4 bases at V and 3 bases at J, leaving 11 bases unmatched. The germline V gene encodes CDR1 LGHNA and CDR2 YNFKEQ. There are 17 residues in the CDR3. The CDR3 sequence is CASSPLAGRGTTDTQYF. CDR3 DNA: TGTGCCAGCAGCCCCCTAGCGGGACGTGGGACGACAGATACGCAGTATTTT.

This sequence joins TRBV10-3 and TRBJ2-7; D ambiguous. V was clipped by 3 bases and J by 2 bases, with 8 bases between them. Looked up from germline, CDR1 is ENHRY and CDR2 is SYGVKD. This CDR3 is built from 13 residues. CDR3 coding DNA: TGTGCCATCAGTGATTACCGAACCTACGAGCAGTACGTC. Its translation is CAISDYRTYEQYV.